Below, 19 T cell receptor beta chains from the same sample are listed, as sequenced in a study of technical replicates of blood from a few donors (TCRdb year 2017). The library was prepared using the immunoSEQ multiplex PCR assay. TCRdb retrieved this table from immuneACCESS and kept in-frame rearrangements only. Not all clones are present; in checked studies, unresolved V genes account for under half, and no reason is known for the remainder. In all, the sample holds some 94,000 clones, and around 96% of those were seen once. Of the sample, approximately 0.33% falls within the top ten clones. Sequencing was done on a sample of T cells isolated from PBMCs. All receptors derive from a human donor in good health.

The chain carries TRBV7-2 and TRBJ2-5; TRBD2 matches at 11 bases. The CDR3 runs 16 residues. CDR1 is SGHTA, CDR2 FQGNSA, per germline. The V segment lost 5 bases and the J segment 6 bases; nucleotides outside the gene matches: 11. In DNA form, the CDR3 reads TGTGCCAGCAGCCTTGATGTAGCGGGAGGGCGGAAGACCCAGTACTTC. Translation gives CASSLDVAGGRKTQYF.

The chain is built from TRBV10-3 and TRBJ2-5; D is perhaps TRBD1 (6 bases). V lost 7 bases and J lost 1, with 10 bases in between. This CDR3 has 13 residues. From germline, CDR1 is ENHRY and CDR2 SYGVKD. CDR3 in amino acids: CAITQGSQETQYF. The CDR3 DNA reads TGTGCCATCACCCAGGGGAGCCAAGAGACCCAGTACTTC.

The V call is TRBV14, the J call TRBJ1-1, with D unclear. The ends were cut back, 4 bases at V and 1 base at J, with 16 bases in the middle. This CDR3 region has 16 residues. Germline assignment: CDR1 SGHDN and CDR2 FVKESK. The CDR3 here is CASSPSLSTWNTEAFF. DNA of the CDR3: TGTGCCAGCAGCCCTTCCCTGTCTACCTGGAACACTGAAGCTTTCTTT.

The gene calls are TRBV11-2 and TRBJ2-5, with a tentative D call TRBD2 (5 bases). The germline gives CDR1 SGHAT, CDR2 FQNNGV. The CDR3 consists of 15 residues. Trimming took off 5 bases at V and 0 bases at J, with 13 bases between the two ends. CDR3 DNA: TGTGCCAGCAGCCCAGGCGGACTTTACCAAGAGACCCAGTACTTC. Encoded protein: CASSPGGLYQETQYF.

In this sample, this clone turned up once. J is TRBJ1-1 and V is TRBV6-5, with TRBD1 as a possible D gene (5 bases). Per the germline V gene, CDR1 is MNHEY and CDR2 is SVGAGI. V gave up 7 bases and J gave up 2 bases, with 17 bases separating them. The CDR3 is 15 residues long. The CDR3 region has the DNA TGTGCCAGCAATACAGGCCGAACAACCAACACTGAAGCTTTCTTT. It translates to CASNTGRTTNTEAFF.

This clone has only one observation. The genes are TRBV11-2 and TRBJ1-1; 8 positions match TRBD1. After removal of 9 bases from V and 3 bases from J, the junction contained 9 bases not matched to a gene. This CDR3 contains 14 residues. The germline V gene encodes CDR1 SGHAT and CDR2 FQNNGV. The CDR3 DNA reads as TGTGCCAGTAGCCCCGGACAGGGTTACACTGAAGCTTTCTTT. Its protein product is CASSPGQGYTEAFF.

A word on this clone: At one boundary the junction diverges from the germline segment, which might be a read error. The rearrangement uses TRBV28 and TRBJ2-1; 11 nucleotides line up with TRBD2. CDR1 is MDHEN, CDR2 SYDVKM, per germline. This CDR3 region has 14 residues. The CDR3 protein is CASRLAGGPYEQFF. CDR3 coding DNA: TGTGCCAGCCGTTTAGCGGGAGGGCCCTATGAGCAGTTCTTC.

The V and J genes are TRBV5-6 and TRBJ1-2; 8 bases fit TRBD1. This CDR3 spans 14 amino acids. Trimming cost V 5 bases and J 7 bases; bases outside gene matches: 10. Per the germline V gene, CDR1 is SGHDT and CDR2 is YYEEEE. The CDR3: CASRRTGRRFGYTF. Written as DNA, the CDR3 is TGTGCCAGCAGACGGACAGGGAGAAGGTTTGGCTACACCTTC.

V is TRBV28 and J is TRBJ1-5; the D gene is possibly TRBD1 (6 bases). Germline CDR1 and CDR2: MDHEN and SYDVKM. V was clipped by 5 bases and J by 5 bases, with 13 bases between them. The CDR3 sequence is 14 residues long. CDR3 protein: CASSQYRADQPQHF. Written as DNA, the CDR3 is TGTGCCAGCAGTCAGTACAGGGCAGATCAGCCCCAGCATTTT.

The DNA of the CDR3 is TGTGCCAGCAGTCCACGACTAGCGGGCTACAATGAGCAGTTCTTC. As protein: CASSPRLAGYNEQFF. The V call is TRBV13, the J call TRBJ2-1; 10 positions match TRBD2. The CDR3 has 15 residues. Germline V gene data show CDR1 as PRHDT and CDR2 as FYEKMQ (reference sequence). Unmatched junction bases numbered 5, after V lost 6 bases and J lost 3 bases.

V gene TRBV10-2 combines with J gene TRBJ2-7; 13 nucleotides align to TRBD2. CDR1 is WSHSY, CDR2 SAAADI, per germline. CDR3 length equals 14 residues. V trimming: 8 bases; J trimming: 12 bases; junction bases outside the gene matches: 13. The CDR3 spells CASHLGLAGDSGYF. The DNA for the CDR3 is TGCGCCAGCCACCTCGGACTAGCGGGAGACTCTGGGTACTTC.

The chain combines TRBV27 with TRBJ2-1; 8 positions match TRBD1. The germline CDR1 and CDR2 sequences are MNHEY and SMNVEV (reference sequence). The CDR3 length is 15 residues. With V trimmed by 2 bases and J by 9 bases, 9 bases remained unmatched. The CDR3 nucleotides are TGTGCCAGCAGTTTAATCGTGGGACAGGTCGGTGAGCAGTTCTTC. Translation gives CASSLIVGQVGEQFF.

This clone has only one observation. This chain links TRBV27 with TRBJ2-1; TRBD1 is a possible D gene (5 bases). Germline CDR1 MNHEY, CDR2 SMNVEV (reference sequence). This CDR3 spans 13 amino acids. Trimming shortened V by 3 bases and J by 8 bases, and 11 bases separated the two germline ends. The CDR3 protein is CASSFGQLDEQFF. CDR3 DNA: TGTGCCAGCAGTTTTGGACAATTAGATGAGCAGTTCTTC.

J is TRBJ1-1 and V is TRBV7-3; D not resolved. Trimming removed 7 bases from V and 5 bases from J, with 14 bases in between. The CDR3 runs 13 residues. Germline lookup yields CDR1 SGHTA and CDR2 FQGTGA. CDR3 sequence (DNA): TGTGCCAGCAAGACGAGTCGGGAGACTGAAGCTTTCTTT. Its translation: CASKTSRETEAFF.

The chain couples TRBV6-1 to TRBJ2-6; TRBD1 aligns across 8 bases. There are 19 residues in the CDR3. The V segment lost 1 base and the J segment 2 bases; nucleotides outside the gene matches: 10. Germline loops: CDR1 MNHNS, CDR2 SASEGT. The CDR3 sequence is CASSEVNRGSFAGANVLTF. The DNA for the CDR3 is TGTGCCAGCAGTGAAGTGAACAGGGGGTCTTTTGCTGGGGCCAACGTCCTGACTTTC.

The gene calls are TRBV19 and TRBJ2-3, with a possible D match to TRBD2 (5 bases). Trimming took 6 bases from V and 3 from J, leaving 19 bases between them. This CDR3 contains 16 residues. Germline V gene lookup returns CDR1 LNHDA and CDR2 SQIVND (reference sequence). The DNA for the CDR3 is TGTGCCAGTAGCTCTTTCCGGGAAGTTATTACAGATACGCAGTATTTT. It yields the protein CASSSFREVITDTQYF.

The V call is TRBV7-8, the J call TRBJ1-3; D unclear. The CDR3 spans 15 residues. V was shortened by 5 bases and J by 6 bases, with 17 bases between the two germline ends. The germline V gene has CDR1 SGHVS and CDR2 FQNEAQ. The CDR3 region is CASSLSGLRLNTIYF. CDR3 DNA: TGTGCCAGCAGCCTCAGCGGACTCCGTTTAAACACCATATATTTT.

The genes are TRBV2 and TRBJ1-2, with unresolved D. Trimming removed 4 bases at V and 1 base at J, with 10 bases between. From germline, CDR1 is SNHLY and CDR2 FYNNEI. There are 14 residues in the CDR3. In DNA form, the CDR3 reads TGTGCCAGCAGTGCGAGGCAGAGTAACTATGGCTACACCTTC. Protein: CASSARQSNYGYTF.

The J gene is TRBJ1-2, the V gene TRBV29-1; 8 bases are shared with TRBD1. Trimming cost V 6 bases and J 8 bases; bases outside gene matches: 5. Germline V lookup: CDR1 SQVTM, CDR2 ANQGSEA. This CDR3 is built from 11 residues. The CDR3, as DNA: TGCAGCGTCCCGACAGGGGCCGGCTACACCTTC. Translated, it gives CSVPTGAGYTF.